This paragraph reports one TCR beta chain. The data derive from a study of Ad26.COV2.S vaccination and SARS-CoV-2 variants. The assay was immunoSEQ multiplex PCR, and TCRdb's table has in-frame clones only and misses some. This sample yields approximately 360,000 clones, of which about four fifths are seen a single time; around 7.3% belongs to the top ten. Treatment: over 15 received Ad26.COV2.S at low or high dose, single or two shots; 5 received placebo; per-sample allocation not given. Repertoires come from day 63 after the first vaccine or placebo injection. Boston provided a donor who was an adult aged 18-55 years. The clonotype comes from a person aged 18-60 years who received the Ad26.COV2.S COVID-19 vaccine or a placebo. This specimen consisted of peripheral blood, obtained in a trial of Ad26.COV2.S vaccine versus placebo.

CDR3 amino acids: CASSLEASSYEQYF. The CDR3 DNA follows: TGCGCCAGCAGCTTGGAAGCAAGCTCCTACGAGCAGTACTTC. This rearrangement joins TRBV5-1 to TRBJ2-7; D is uncertain. Trimming took 0 bases from V and 0 from J, leaving 7 bases between them. The germline gives CDR1 SGHRS, CDR2 YFSETQ. CDR3 size: 14 residues.